This T cell receptor (beta chain) was identified during a study of shared clonotypes between healthy human individuals. Study-level background: Per donor, CD8 memory used one plate, CD8 naive used two, CD4 memory used three and CD4 naive used three.

Terminally differentiated effector memory CD45RA+ cells were left out of the naive CD8 fraction, which was CD45RO-negative and positively selected for CCR7. Of note for this clone: Its antigen is unknown.

Per the authors' pipeline: Filtering of immunoSEQ junctional sequences could not match full-length read filtering. Assay: immunoSEQ multiplex PCR; the TCRdb copy retains only in-frame clones and omits some. The V and J calls and clone size were taken over from that table, and D and trimming were inferred from the DNA. The sample includes over 2,000,000 clones, 85% to 95% seen only once; the top ten take more than 1.5%. General study points: Sampling included only blood; tissue repertoires likely differ. All-four-donor shared clonotypes had higher generation probabilities than non-shared clonotypes did.

V trimming: 5 bases; J trimming: 2 bases; junction bases outside the gene matches: 5. The CDR3 loop spans 15 amino acids. Germline CDR1 reads MGHDK; CDR2 reads SYGVNS. This TCR was sampled from a man younger than 35 in good health. Some clones in this sample may be carry-over from other donors' samples. The chain uses TRBV25-1 and TRBJ2-1; 8 positions agree with TRBD2. Sequenced: naive CD8+ T cells from PBMCs. This CDR3 reads CASSPLREAYNEQFF. As DNA, the CDR3 is TGTGCCAGCAGTCCTTTGCGGGAGGCCTACAATGAGCAGTTCTTC. The full variable domain, its missing parts supplied by reference TRBV25-1 and TRBJ2-1, is EADIYQTPRYLVIGTGKKITLECSQTMGHDKMYWYQQDPGMELHLIHYSYGVNSTEKGDLSSESTVSRIRTEHFPLTLESARPSHTSQYLCASSPLREAYNEQFFGPGTRLTVL.